One and the same sample provided the 30 T cell receptor beta chains below, sequenced in a study of tumor and adjacent non-tumor tissue in lung cancer. The template was RNA from unsorted bulk tissue. Three rounds of nested PCR, following a modified ARM-PCR protocol, produced the TCRbeta library. TCRdb fed the multiplex PCR reads into MiXCR, producing one record per CDR3 protein. The sample contains about 93,000 distinct CDR3 sequences, approximately 57% of which appear only once. Sequencing was done on a sample of lung tumor tissue. Source of these receptors: a man aged 65-85 years with non-small cell lung cancer.

A remark on this clonotype: This may be a read error: a much more frequent sequence differs by one nucleotide. The chain carries TRBV12-3 or TRBV12-4 and TRBJ1-1; possibly TRBD1 for D (6 bases). The CDR3 loop spans 14 amino acids. CDR3 residues: CASSFRGASTETFF. DNA of the CDR3: TGTGCCAGCAGTTTTCGGGGGGCCAGCACTGAAACTTTCTTT.

This clonotype was detected ten times or more. The chain carries TRBV7-9 and TRBJ1-2, with D possibly TRBD1 on 6 matching bases. The germline V gene has CDR1 SEHNR and CDR2 FQNEAQ (reference sequence). This CDR3 is 14 amino acids long. V was shortened by 4 bases and J by 7 bases, with 16 bases between the two germline ends. The CDR3 loop is CASSSDGGRGGYTF. CDR3 nucleotides: TGTGCCAGCAGCTCCGATGGGGGCCGCGGTGGCTACACCTTC.

The V and J genes are TRBV4-2 and TRBJ2-7, with D possibly matching TRBD2 (5 bases). Germline CDR1 reads LGHNA; CDR2 reads YNFKEQ. Trimming cost V 4 bases and J 6 bases, with 13 bases left between them. The CDR3 has 13 amino acids. CDR3 protein: CASSLGVLREQYF. For the CDR3, the DNA is TGTGCCAGCAGCCTGGGAGTACTTCGCGAGCAGTACTTC.

This clonotype was counted between two and nine times. The V call is TRBV20-1, the J call TRBJ2-6; possible D gene TRBD1, 5 bases. The CDR3 is 17 amino acids. Trimming stripped 3 bases from V and 1 base from J, with 16 bases between. The germline gives CDR1 DFQATT, CDR2 SNEGSKA (reference sequence). CDR3 sequence (DNA): TGCAGTGCTAGTATGCTGGGGCGACTTTCTGGGGCCAACGTCCTGACTTTC. This sequence encodes CSASMLGRLSGANVLTF.

This clonotype was counted many times. The chain is built from TRBV5-4 and TRBJ2-6, with D maybe TRBD1 (6 bases). V lost 0 bases and J lost 2, with 12 bases in between. Per the germline V gene, CDR1 is SGHNT and CDR2 is YYREEE (reference sequence). The CDR3 loop spans 17 amino acids. CDR3 in DNA: TGTGCCAGCAGCTTGGTGACAGGCCCAACTGGGGCCAACGTCCTGACTTTC. It specifies CASSLVTGPTGANVLTF.

Comment on this clonotype: The germline gene is not matched at one end of the junction; a read error may be the cause. V usage is TRBV11-1 and J usage is TRBJ2-6; the D is unclear. The CDR3 length is 15 residues. Germline CDR1 is SGHAT and CDR2 is FQDESV (reference sequence). CDR3: CTSRMGVSGANVLTF. The CDR3 nucleotides read TGTACCAGCCGTATGGGTGTTAGTGGGGCCAACGTCCTGACTTTC.

V is TRBV6-5 and J is TRBJ2-7; possibly TRBD2 for D (5 bases). The V gene lost 2 bases and the J gene lost 3 bases, with 14 bases spanning the gap. Germline loops: CDR1 MNHEY, CDR2 SVGAGI. The CDR3 contains 15 residues. The CDR3 here is CASSYLANGSYEQYF. The CDR3 region has the DNA TGTGCCAGCAGTTACCTGGCTAATGGGAGCTACGAGCAGTACTTC.

Regarding this clonotype: At one boundary the junction diverges from the germline segment, which might be a read error. The rearrangement joins TRBV6-6 to TRBJ1-4, with D possibly TRBD1 on 6 matching bases. CDR1 is MNHNY and CDR2 is SVGAGI in the germline V gene (reference sequence). CDR3 length: 15 residues. The CDR3 loop is CASYGRDNFCERLFF. The DNA of the CDR3 is TGTGCCAGCTATGGCAGGGACAACTTTTGTGAAAGACTGTTTTTT.

As concerns this clonotype: At one boundary the junction diverges from the germline segment, which might be a read error. The rearrangement uses TRBV4-2 and TRBJ2-1, with D unclear. This CDR3 is built from 15 residues. Germline CDR1 LGHNA, CDR2 YNFKEQ. The CDR3 DNA reads as TGTACCAGCAGCCAAGATTGGGTACAGAACAATGAGCAGTCCTTC. This sequence encodes CTSSQDWVQNNEQSF.

The chain links TRBV11-2 to TRBJ2-7; D remains ambiguous. The CDR3 sequence is 14 residues long. The germline gives CDR1 SGHAT, CDR2 FQNNGV. Trimming left V 7 bases short and J 5 bases short, with 18 bases between. CDR3 in amino acids: CASNPLTVRNEQYF. The CDR3 coding sequence is TGTGCCAGCAATCCCCTCACAGTACGAAACGAGCAGTACTTC.

About this clonotype: The missing conserved phenylalanine or tryptophan at the end of this CDR3 makes a read error likely. V gene TRBV11-2 combines with J gene TRBJ1-2, with D hard to call. Germline values: CDR1 SGHAT, CDR2 FQNNGV. CDR3 length: 12 amino acids. The ends were cut back, 5 bases at V and 7 bases at J, with 11 bases in the middle. The CDR3 here is CASSHRGGGYTI. As DNA, the CDR3 is TGTGCCAGCAGCCACCGCGGTGGTGGCTACACCATC.

To note about this clonotype: This clone may be a read error of a much larger clone one base away. The gene calls are TRBV11-1 and TRBJ2-3; D uncertain. The germline gives CDR1 SGHAT, CDR2 FQDESV (reference sequence). The CDR3 sequence is 13 residues long. The CDR3 is CASNLVVTDTQYF. For the CDR3, the DNA is TGTGCCAGCAACTTAGTGGTGACTGATACGCAGTATTTT.

The chain combines TRBV28 with TRBJ2-7, with TRBD2 as a possible D gene (5 bases). Trimming removed 2 bases from V and 7 bases from J, with 18 bases in between. Germline V gene data show CDR1 as MDHEN and CDR2 as SYDVKM. The CDR3 contains 15 residues. CDR3 coding DNA: TGTGCCAGCAGTTTACCGGCAACGCCCACGGGAGAGCAGTACTTC. Amino acid sequence: CASSLPATPTGEQYF.

To note about this clonotype: It may be a read error: a sequence one base away is much more abundant. V gene TRBV7-9 combines with J gene TRBJ1-5; the D is unclear. This CDR3 is 14 amino acids long. V lost 8 bases to trimming and J lost 0 bases, with 11 bases between them. Germline V gene sequence: CDR1 SEHNR, CDR2 FQNEAQ (reference sequence). The CDR3 DNA sequence: TGTGCCAGCGGGCAACAGACTAGCAATCAGCCCCAGCATTTT. It translates to CASGQQTSNQPQHF.

In the case of this clonotype: At one of its ends the junction is not consistent with the germline gene, which may arise from a read error. The chain carries TRBV6-5 and TRBJ1-1; 7 bases align to TRBD1. CDR1 and CDR2 (germline): MNHEY, SVGAGI. The CDR3 is made up of 13 amino acids. The CDR3 DNA reads as TGTGCAAGCATTCGACAGGGCATAGCTGAAGCTTTCTTT. Protein: CASIRQGIAEAFF.

The chain recombines TRBV11-1 with TRBJ2-1; 8 bases align to TRBD2. Trimming at V came to 4 bases and at J to 2 bases, leaving 10 bases not matched to a gene. Germline V gives CDR1 SGHAT, CDR2 FQDESV (reference sequence). There are 17 residues in the CDR3. The CDR3 is CASSWYTAGVPYNEQFF. Written as DNA, the CDR3 is TGTGCCAGCAGCTGGTACACAGCGGGAGTACCCTACAATGAGCAGTTCTTC.

This clonotype has only a few counts. The rearrangement joins TRBV21-1 to TRBJ2-7; the table's TRBD2 call for D was not verified on the DNA. TRBV21-1 is marked as a pseudogene. The length of the CDR3 is 17 residues. For the CDR3, the DNA is TGTGCCAGCAGCAAGGGGACTAGCGGGGGTTACTCCTACGAGCAGTACTTC. It yields the protein CASSKGTSGGYSYEQYF.

In this sample, this clonotype turned up a few times. The gene calls are TRBV20-1 and TRBJ2-3, with D perhaps being TRBD1 or TRBD2 (5 bases each). CDR3 length equals 14 residues. The V gene lost 5 bases and the J gene lost 4 bases, with 16 bases spanning the gap. CDR1 and CDR2 from the germline V gene are DFQATT and SNEGSKA (reference sequence). CDR3 sequence: CSAPGPQPPDTQYF. DNA of the CDR3: TGCAGTGCTCCGGGGCCCCAACCCCCAGATACGCAGTATTTT.

Notes on this clonotype: A read error may be the cause here, since a much bigger clone is one base away. The chain employs TRBV10-2 and TRBJ1-1, with no clear D. Germline V gene sequence: CDR1 WSHSY, CDR2 SAAADI. The length of the CDR3 is 12 residues. V shed 8 bases and J shed 5 bases, with 12 bases lying between them. CDR3 loop: CASGEGYTEAFF. The CDR3 DNA sequence: TGCGCCAGCGGGGAGGGATATACTGAAGCTTTCTTT.

In the case of this clonotype: Mismatch with germline at one junction end may stem from a read error. The chain has TRBV28 and TRBJ2-3; TRBD1 matches 7 bases. The CDR3 is 15 residues long. The germline CDR1 and CDR2 sequences are MDHEN and SYDVKM. The CDR3 region is CATSLGQEGTDTQYF. CDR3 sequence (DNA): TGTGCCACCAGTTTAGGACAGGAGGGCACAGATACGCAGTATTTT.

This clonotype was counted a few times. This may be a read error: a much more frequent sequence differs by one nucleotide. This sequence joins TRBV5-4 and TRBJ2-2; D not resolved. The CDR3 covers 17 residues. CDR1 SGHNT and CDR2 YYREEE come from the germline V gene (reference sequence). The CDR3 loop is CVSSLGDSDPNTGELFF. The CDR3 DNA reads as TGTGTCAGCAGCTTGGGTGACTCCGATCCGAACACCGGGGAGCTGTTTTTT. Drawing the rest from reference TRBV5-4 and TRBJ2-2, the complete variable domain is ETGVTQSPTHLIKTRGQQVTLRCSSQSGHNTVSWYQQALGQGPQFIFQYYREEENGRGNFPPRFSGLQFPNYSSELNVNALELDDSALYLCVSSLGDSDPNTGELFFGEGSRLTVL.

With regard to this clonotype: A junction boundary mismatches the germline segment, possibly from a read error. V gene TRBV11-2 combines with J gene TRBJ2-1; tentatively, D is TRBD2 (7 bases). This CDR3 contains 14 residues. Germline CDR1 is SGHAT and CDR2 is FQNNGV. CDR3 bases: TGTGCCAGCGGCTTAGATGGGGGGGGCAATGAGCAGCTCTTC. Protein product: CASGLDGGGNEQLF.

For this clonotype: Germline is not matched at one junction end, which may reflect a read error. The chain uses TRBV20-1 and TRBJ2-2, with 9 bases fitting TRBD1. Germline loops: CDR1 DFQATT, CDR2 SNEGSKA (reference sequence). The CDR3 has 15 residues. The CDR3 loop is CSARETGGETVELFF. The CDR3 DNA is TGCAGTGCTAGGGAGACAGGGGGTGAAACCGTGGAGCTGTTTTTT.

As concerns this clonotype: Germline and junction disagree at one end, which may indicate a read error. This CDR3 is CASSGWGAAGVLFF. CDR3 sequence (DNA): TGTGCCAGCAGTGGGTGGGGGGCCGCCGGGGTGCTGTTTTTT. V gene TRBV6-5 combines with J gene TRBJ2-2; D is perhaps TRBD1 or TRBD2 (6 bases each). CDR1 and CDR2 (germline): MNHEY, SVGAGI. This CDR3 is 14 amino acids long.

Regarding this clonotype: As the CDR3 is not closed by the conserved phenylalanine or tryptophan, this likely results from a read error. The V and J genes are TRBV5-1 and TRBJ2-7, with a possible D match to TRBD1 (6 bases). Trimming removed 0 bases at V and 3 bases at J, with 13 bases between. Germline V lookup: CDR1 SGHRS, CDR2 YFSETQ. This CDR3 has 15 amino acids. Written as DNA, the CDR3 is TGCGCCAGCAGCTTGGAAGGTCAAGGGGGCTACGAGCAGTACTTA. Protein: CASSLEGQGGYEQYL.

As regards this clonotype: The junction and the germline gene differ at one end; a read error may be behind it. The chain employs TRBV5-5 and TRBJ1-5; no reliable D call. Germline CDR1 and CDR2: SGHKS and YYEKEE (reference sequence). This CDR3 contains 13 residues. This chain's CDR3 is CTSSLFSNQPQHF. The DNA of the CDR3 is TGTACCAGCAGCTTATTTAGCAATCAGCCCCAGCATTTC.

This clonotype appeared many times. The chain employs TRBV12-5 and TRBJ2-2; TRBD1 matches 10 bases. CDR1 and CDR2 (germline): LGHNT, FRNRAP. The V gene end was trimmed by 8 bases and the J gene end by 3 bases; junction bases not matched to a gene: 9. The CDR3 is 16 residues long. CDR3 amino acids: CASRLAGTGDTGELFF. Written as DNA, the CDR3 is TGTGCTAGTAGGCTCGCCGGGACAGGGGACACCGGGGAGCTGTTTTTT.

In the case of this clonotype: A junction end diverges from the germline sequence, so it may reflect a read error. This chain uses TRBV5-5 with TRBJ2-1, with 7 bases identical to TRBD1. The CDR3 is 14 amino acids. Germline V gene data show CDR1 as SGHKS and CDR2 as YYEKEE (reference sequence). The CDR3 DNA reads TGCGCCAGCAGCTTCTGGGACAGCTACATTGAGCAGTTCTTC. Its protein is CASSFWDSYIEQFF.

As concerns this clonotype: A read error may produce the germline difference seen at one junction end. This sequence joins TRBV6-1 and TRBJ1-2; 7 nucleotides line up with TRBD1. The CDR3 is made up of 16 amino acids. CDR1 and CDR2 (germline): MNHNS, SASEGT. CDR3 coding DNA: TGTGCCAGCAGTGAAGCGCGGACAGGATCTTTATTGTGCTACACATTC. Residues: CASSEARTGSLLCYTF.

Concerning this clonotype: Sequence at one end of the junction differs from germline and may be a read error. The CDR3 sequence is CVIRETTGGSYEQYF. CDR3 nucleotide sequence: TGTGTCATCAGGGAGACTACGGGGGGGTCCTACGAGCAGTACTTC. V is TRBV10-3 and J is TRBJ2-7, with TRBD2 matching 8 bases. Per germline, CDR1 ENHRY and CDR2 SYGVKD. The CDR3 runs 15 residues.